The 29 T cell receptor beta chains below all came from one sample that was sequenced in a study of beta chain features in type 1 diabetes. Findings and limits, study-wide: Type 1 diabetes patients had moderately but significantly shorter TCRB CDR3s in all four CD4+ subsets.

Antigens of these TCRs are unknown. What was sequenced were expressed TCRB transcripts, since all of the isolated RNA had been reverse transcribed. TCRdb's table, derived via immunoSEQ multiplex PCR, lists solely in-frame clones and lacks some. The sample lists tens of thousands of clones; about 50% were seen once. The sequencing sample was made of central memory CD4+ T cells from blood. These receptors came from a man in his thirties or forties with type 1 diabetes.

The genes are TRBV27 and TRBJ2-3; 8 bases align to TRBD2. Losses at the gene ends were 2 bases for V and 3 bases for J; bases not matched to a gene: 7. Germline CDR1 is MNHEY and CDR2 is SMNVEV (reference sequence). There are 16 residues in the CDR3. CDR3: CASSLVPGLVTDTQYF. The CDR3 DNA reads TGTGCCAGCAGTTTAGTGCCGGGACTAGTGACAGATACGCAGTATTTT.

The chain combines TRBV5-1 with TRBJ1-6, with D unresolved. The CDR3 is 13 amino acids. CDR1 is SGHRS, CDR2 YFSETQ, per germline. Deletions cut 0 bases from V and 15 bases from J, with 13 bases between. CDR3 in amino acids: CASSLGHKERLHF. The CDR3 nucleotides are TGCGCCAGCAGCTTGGGTCACAAAGAGCGCCTCCACTTT.

The V gene is TRBV27, the J gene TRBJ2-3; perhaps TRBD2 as D (7 bases). Germline lookup yields CDR1 MNHEY and CDR2 SMNVEV (reference sequence). V was shortened by 5 bases and J by 4 bases, with 16 bases between the two germline ends. The CDR3 is made up of 15 amino acids. Here the CDR3 reads CASSSRGAQADTQYF. The CDR3 DNA sequence: TGTGCCAGCAGTAGTCGGGGGGCGCAGGCAGATACGCAGTATTTT.

The V and J genes are TRBV6-4 and TRBJ2-1; 11 bases match TRBD2. Germline loops: CDR1 MRHNA, CDR2 SNTAGT. This CDR3 is 16 amino acids long. V shed 6 bases, J shed 6 bases, and the junction held 10 bases outside the gene matches. The CDR3 loop reads CASRELAGEGGNEQFF. The CDR3 DNA follows: TGTGCCAGCAGGGAACTAGCGGGAGAGGGGGGCAATGAGCAGTTCTTC.

This chain uses TRBV4-1 with TRBJ1-1; D unclear. The length of the CDR3 is 15 residues. The V end was cut by 4 bases, the J end by 1 base, with 13 bases between. The V gene's germline CDR1 is MGHRA and CDR2 YSYEKL. DNA of the CDR3: TGCGCCAGCAGCCTAAGGATAGACACGAACACTGAAGCTTTCTTT. It specifies CASSLRIDTNTEAFF.

The rearrangement joins TRBV5-4 to TRBJ2-5; D is ambiguous. The CDR3 runs to 14 residues. Germline assignment: CDR1 SGHNT and CDR2 YYREEE (reference sequence). V shed 4 bases and J shed 5 bases, with 15 bases lying between them. As DNA, the CDR3 is TGTGCCAGCAGCCCCCTCTCCGGGTTGGAGACCCAGTACTTC. This encodes CASSPLSGLETQYF.

This clone turned up a few times. The CDR3 DNA sequence: TGCAGCGTTGGAAAGTTGGGACAGATACGCTACGAGCAGTACTTC. Translated, it gives CSVGKLGQIRYEQYF. The chain uses TRBV29-1 and TRBJ2-7, with 7 bases aligning to TRBD1. V lost 4 bases, J lost 3 bases, and 12 bases stayed unmatched. The CDR3 is 15 residues long. The germline CDR1 and CDR2 sequences are SQVTM and ANQGSEA.

V gene TRBV27 combines with J gene TRBJ1-1; the match to TRBD1 covers 9 bases. The V gene end was trimmed by 7 bases and the J gene end by 4 bases; junction bases not matched to a gene: 10. This CDR3 region has 15 residues. In germline, CDR1 is MNHEY, CDR2 SMNVEV (reference sequence). The CDR3 loop is CASTPGTGTITEAFF. The CDR3 DNA follows: TGTGCCAGCACCCCTGGGACAGGGACGATCACTGAAGCTTTCTTT.

In its sample, this clone was seen a few times. V usage is TRBV19 and J usage is TRBJ1-4, with TRBD1 identical over 8 bases. The CDR3 contains 15 residues. The V gene end was trimmed by 7 bases and the J gene end by 3 bases; junction bases not matched to a gene: 7. Germline V gene sequence: CDR1 LNHDA, CDR2 SQIVND (reference sequence). CDR3 region: CASIPGQASNEKLFF. In DNA form, the CDR3 reads TGTGCCAGTATCCCGGGACAGGCGTCTAATGAAAAACTGTTTTTT.

The count of this clone is one. Other DNA sequences in the same sample also yield this CDR3. The chain joins TRBV7-6 to TRBJ1-4; D not certain. Germline V gene lookup returns CDR1 SGHVS and CDR2 FNYEAQ. V was shortened by 9 bases and J by 6 bases, with 17 bases between the two germline ends. CDR3 length: 14 amino acids. The CDR3 is CASSRVLWDEKLFF. CDR3 DNA sequence: TGTGCCAGTAGCCGGGTGCTATGGGATGAAAAACTGTTTTTT.

The rearrangement links TRBV27 to TRBJ1-1; D perhaps matches TRBD1 (5 bases). CDR3 length: 13 amino acids. Germline V gene data show CDR1 as MNHEY and CDR2 as SMNVEV (reference sequence). The V end lost 3 bases, the J end lost 5 bases, and 10 bases lay between the germline ends. CDR3 DNA sequence: TGTGCCAGCAGTTTGCAGGACAAGACTGAAGCTTTCTTT. Translating gives CASSLQDKTEAFF.

The rearrangement uses TRBV9 and TRBJ2-1; possibly TRBD1 for D (6 bases). Germline V CDR1 and CDR2: SGDLS, YYNGEE. This CDR3 spans 15 amino acids. V was shortened by 6 bases and J by 0 bases, with 13 bases between the two germline ends. The CDR3 DNA follows: TGTGCCAGCACCCTAGGGGGTGACTCCTACAATGAGCAGTTCTTC. Residues: CASTLGGDSYNEQFF.

This rearrangement joins TRBV2 to TRBJ2-5; maybe TRBD1 (6 bases). V gave up 5 bases and J gave up 2 bases, with 12 bases separating them. This CDR3 has 14 residues. Germline loops: CDR1 SNHLY, CDR2 FYNNEI. The CDR3 nucleotides are TGTGCCAGCAGTCCCCGACAGGTACAAGAGACCCAGTACTTC. It specifies CASSPRQVQETQYF.

This chain links TRBV11-2 with TRBJ1-1; weak D call: TRBD1 (6 bases). The CDR3 length is 14 residues. The germline V gene has CDR1 SGHAT and CDR2 FQNNGV. Trimming shortened V by 5 bases and J by 1 base, and 11 bases separated the two germline ends. The CDR3, as DNA: TGTGCCAGCAGCCCCACCAGGGGGAACACTGAAGCTTTCTTT. The encoded protein is CASSPTRGNTEAFF.

The chain carries TRBV11-2 and TRBJ2-4; D gene unclear. The germline V gene encodes CDR1 SGHAT and CDR2 FQNNGV. The CDR3 totals 13 residues. Trimming shortened V by 5 bases and J by 7 bases, and 12 bases separated the two germline ends. The CDR3 region has the DNA TGTGCCAGCAGCCTAAGCTTGAGTAACATTCAGTACTTC. The encoded protein is CASSLSLSNIQYF. The whole variable domain, remainder taken from reference TRBV11-2 and TRBJ2-4, is EAGVAQSPRYKIIEKRQSVAFWCNPISGHATLYWYQQILGQGPKLLIQFQNNGVVDDSQLPKDRFSAERLKGVDSTLKIQPAKLEDSAVYLCASSLSLSNIQYFGAGTRLSVL.

The V and J genes are TRBV5-1 and TRBJ1-2, with TRBD1 identical over 7 bases. Losses at the gene ends were 0 bases for V and 0 bases for J; bases not matched to a gene: 14. The CDR3 consists of 19 residues. Germline loops: CDR1 SGHRS, CDR2 YFSETQ. The CDR3 DNA is TGCGCCAGCAGCTTGGCCCAACTGGACAGGTCTAGCACTAACTATGGCTACACCTTC. It specifies CASSLAQLDRSSTNYGYTF.

J is TRBJ2-5 and V is TRBV5-4; 15 nucleotides align to TRBD2. In germline, CDR1 is SGHNT, CDR2 YYREEE (reference sequence). V was clipped by 4 bases and J by 7 bases; unmatched bases: 11. CDR3 length equals 17 residues. Written as DNA, the CDR3 is TGTGCCAGCAGCCCTGGGACTAGCGGGGGGACCCAGGGGACCCAGTACTTC. Translated, it gives CASSPGTSGGTQGTQYF. Combining the CDR3 with reference TRBV5-4 and TRBJ2-5 gives the whole variable domain ETGVTQSPTHLIKTRGQQVTLRCSSQSGHNTVSWYQQALGQGPQFIFQYYREEENGRGNFPPRFSGLQFPNYSSELNVNALELDDSALYLCASSPGTSGGTQGTQYFGPGTRLLVL.

V and J are TRBV18 and TRBJ1-2; 11 nucleotides match TRBD1. There are 16 residues in the CDR3. The V gene's germline CDR1 is KGHSH and CDR2 LQKENI. J lost 4 bases, V lost 1 base, and 5 bases had no gene match. The CDR3: CASSPQRDRGIYGYTF. In DNA, the CDR3 is TGTGCCAGCTCACCACAGAGGGACAGGGGGATCTATGGCTACACCTTC.

This clone was found a few times. The chain recombines TRBV5-1 with TRBJ2-5; 7 bases agree with TRBD1. With V trimmed by 0 bases and J by 5 bases, 7 bases remained unmatched. The CDR3 totals 15 residues. Germline lookup yields CDR1 SGHRS and CDR2 YFSETQ. DNA of the CDR3: TGCGCCAGCAGCTTGGCCGACAGGGCCTGGGAGACCCAGTACTTC. Translated, it gives CASSLADRAWETQYF.

The J gene is TRBJ2-5, the V gene TRBV19; 13 bases agree with TRBD2. Trimming took 3 bases from V and 4 from J; bases not matched to a gene: 8. This CDR3 spans 17 amino acids. Germline CDR1 reads LNHDA; CDR2 reads SQIVND (reference sequence). The CDR3 region is CASSMRTSGSRVETQYF. In DNA, the CDR3 is TGTGCCAGTAGTATGCGGACTAGCGGGAGTCGGGTAGAGACCCAGTACTTC.

The gene calls are TRBV19 and TRBJ2-1; D call uncertain. V shed 1 base and J shed 0 bases, with 10 bases lying between them. This CDR3 has 16 amino acids. Germline assignment: CDR1 LNHDA and CDR2 SQIVND (reference sequence). This CDR3 is CASSIAPLSSYNEQFF. The CDR3 region has the DNA TGTGCCAGTAGTATAGCTCCCCTCAGCTCCTACAATGAGCAGTTCTTC.

This clone came up a few times. This rearrangement joins TRBV5-4 to TRBJ2-3; D gene unclear. This CDR3 is built from 12 residues. CDR1 and CDR2 from the germline V gene are SGHNT and YYREEE (reference sequence). Trimming took off 1 base at V and 6 bases at J, with 6 bases between the two ends. The CDR3 DNA reads TGTGCCAGCAGCTTGAGTAGCGATACGCAGTATTTT. Translation: CASSLSSDTQYF.

This rearrangement joins TRBV11-2 to TRBJ2-1; weak D call: TRBD1 (5 bases). The CDR3 sequence is 11 residues long. Germline CDR1 and CDR2: SGHAT and FQNNGV. Deletions cut 2 bases from V and 9 bases from J, with 5 bases between. The CDR3 loop reads CASSLRGEQFF. The CDR3 DNA reads TGTGCCAGCAGCTTAAGGGGTGAGCAGTTCTTC.

The V and J genes are TRBV4-1 and TRBJ1-5; tentatively, D is TRBD1 (6 bases). The length of the CDR3 is 15 residues. The V gene lost 1 base and the J gene lost 6 bases, with 13 bases spanning the gap. The germline V gene encodes CDR1 MGHRA and CDR2 YSYEKL. DNA of the CDR3: TGCGCCAGCAGCCAAGGGTCACAGGGTGTTCAGCCCCAGCATTTT. Translated, it gives CASSQGSQGVQPQHF.

V is TRBV5-1 and J is TRBJ2-3, with TRBD2 matching over 7 bases. The CDR3 extends over 15 amino acids. Germline-derived CDR1 and CDR2 are SGHRS and YFSETQ. Losses at the gene ends were 5 bases for V and 0 bases for J; bases not matched to a gene: 6. The CDR3 reads CASRVAGESTDTQYF. CDR3 DNA: TGCGCCAGCAGGGTGGCGGGAGAGAGCACAGATACGCAGTATTTT.

The chain recombines TRBV4-1 with TRBJ2-3; 7 nucleotides align to TRBD1. CDR1 is MGHRA, CDR2 YSYEKL, per germline. There are 15 residues in the CDR3. V shed 1 base and J 2 bases; nucleotides not matched to a gene: 3. Written as DNA, the CDR3 is TGCGCCAGCAGCCAAGGGGACAGAGTCACAGATACGCAGTATTTT. Residues: CASSQGDRVTDTQYF.

This sequence joins TRBV7-2 and TRBJ2-2; D may be TRBD2 (5 bases). Trimming stripped 5 bases from V and 4 bases from J, with 17 bases between. This CDR3 is 16 amino acids long. Germline CDR1 reads SGHTA; CDR2 reads FQGNSA. In nucleotides, the CDR3 is TGTGCCAGCAGCCCCAGGACTCCTATTGTCACCGGGGAGCTGTTTTTT. Translating it yields CASSPRTPIVTGELFF.

This clone has only a few counts. In nucleotides, the CDR3 is TGTGCCAGCAGCTCCGGGAGGGGGGGAGAGACCCAGTACTTC. Amino acid sequence: CASSSGRGGETQYF. The rearrangement uses TRBV7-2 and TRBJ2-5, with 8 positions matching TRBD2. V lost 4 bases and J lost 4; bases outside the gene matches: 5. Germline assignment: CDR1 SGHTA and CDR2 FQGNSA. This CDR3 has 14 amino acids.

The CDR3 sequence is CASRRSGQGYGYTF. The CDR3 region has the DNA TGTGCCAGCAGGAGATCGGGACAGGGATATGGCTACACCTTC. The rearrangement joins TRBV28 to TRBJ1-2; 9 bases fit TRBD1. The CDR3 spans 14 residues. V shed 6 bases and J 5 bases; nucleotides not matched to a gene: 7. Germline V lookup: CDR1 MDHEN, CDR2 SYDVKM.